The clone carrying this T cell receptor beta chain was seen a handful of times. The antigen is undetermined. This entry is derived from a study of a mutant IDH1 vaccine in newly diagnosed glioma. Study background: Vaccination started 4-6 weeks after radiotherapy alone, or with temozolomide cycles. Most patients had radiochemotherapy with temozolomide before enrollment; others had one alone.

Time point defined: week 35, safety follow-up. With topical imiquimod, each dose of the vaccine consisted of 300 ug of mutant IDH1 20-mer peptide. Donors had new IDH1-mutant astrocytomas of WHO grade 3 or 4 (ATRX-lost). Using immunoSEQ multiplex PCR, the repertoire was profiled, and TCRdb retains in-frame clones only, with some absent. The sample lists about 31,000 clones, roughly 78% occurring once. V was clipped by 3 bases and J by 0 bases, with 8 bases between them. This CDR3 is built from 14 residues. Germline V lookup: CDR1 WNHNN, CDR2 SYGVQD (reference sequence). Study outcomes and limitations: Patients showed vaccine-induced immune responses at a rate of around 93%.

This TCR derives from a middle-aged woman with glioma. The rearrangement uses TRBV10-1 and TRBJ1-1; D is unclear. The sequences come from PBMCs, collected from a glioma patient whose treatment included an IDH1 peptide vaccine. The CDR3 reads CASSDRTLNTEAFF. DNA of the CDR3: TGCGCCAGCAGTGACAGAACCCTGAACACTGAAGCTTTCTTT.